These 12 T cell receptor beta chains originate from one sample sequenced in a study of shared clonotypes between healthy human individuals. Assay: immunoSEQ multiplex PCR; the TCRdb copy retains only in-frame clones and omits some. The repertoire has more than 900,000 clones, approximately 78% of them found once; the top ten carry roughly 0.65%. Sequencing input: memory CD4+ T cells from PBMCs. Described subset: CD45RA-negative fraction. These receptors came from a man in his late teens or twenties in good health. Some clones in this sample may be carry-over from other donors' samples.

CDR3 sequence (DNA): TGTGCCAGCAGCTATCAACAGGGCGGCACTGAAGCTTTCTTT. Encoded protein: CASSYQQGGTEAFF. The chain joins TRBV7-2 to TRBJ1-1; weak D call: TRBD1 (6 bases). Trimming removed 4 bases from V and 4 bases from J, with 13 bases in between. From germline, CDR1 is SGHTA and CDR2 FQGNSA. This CDR3 has 14 amino acids.

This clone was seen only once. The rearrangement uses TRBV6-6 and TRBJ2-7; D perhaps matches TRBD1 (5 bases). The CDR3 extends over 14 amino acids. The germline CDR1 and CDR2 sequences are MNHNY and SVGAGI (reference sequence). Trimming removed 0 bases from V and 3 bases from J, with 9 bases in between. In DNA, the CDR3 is TGTGCCAGCAGTTACTCAGGGGCTCGCTACGAGCAGTACTTC. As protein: CASSYSGARYEQYF.

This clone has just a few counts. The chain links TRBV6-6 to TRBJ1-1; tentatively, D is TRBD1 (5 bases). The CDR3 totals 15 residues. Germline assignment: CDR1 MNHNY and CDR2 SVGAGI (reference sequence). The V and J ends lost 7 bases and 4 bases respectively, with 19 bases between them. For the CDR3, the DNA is TGTGCCAGCACCAGTTCGTGGGGCTGGGGCACTGAAGCTTTCTTT. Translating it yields CASTSSWGWGTEAFF.

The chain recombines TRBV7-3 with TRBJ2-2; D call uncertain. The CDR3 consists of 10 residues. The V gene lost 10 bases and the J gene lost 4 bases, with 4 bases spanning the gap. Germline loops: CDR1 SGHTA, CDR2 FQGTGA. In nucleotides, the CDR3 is TGTGCCACCACCACCGGGGAGCTGTTTTTT. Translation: CATTTGELFF.

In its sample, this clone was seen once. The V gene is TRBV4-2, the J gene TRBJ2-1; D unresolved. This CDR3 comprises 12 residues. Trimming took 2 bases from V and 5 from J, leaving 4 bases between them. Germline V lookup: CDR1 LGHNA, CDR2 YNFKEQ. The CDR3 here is CASSQSNNEQFF. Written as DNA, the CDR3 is TGTGCCAGCAGCCAATCCAACAATGAGCAGTTCTTC.

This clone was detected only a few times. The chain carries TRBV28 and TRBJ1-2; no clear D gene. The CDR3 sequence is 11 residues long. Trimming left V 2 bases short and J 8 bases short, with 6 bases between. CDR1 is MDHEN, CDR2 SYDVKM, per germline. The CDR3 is CASSLQEGYTF. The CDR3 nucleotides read TGTGCCAGCAGTTTACAGGAGGGCTACACCTTC.

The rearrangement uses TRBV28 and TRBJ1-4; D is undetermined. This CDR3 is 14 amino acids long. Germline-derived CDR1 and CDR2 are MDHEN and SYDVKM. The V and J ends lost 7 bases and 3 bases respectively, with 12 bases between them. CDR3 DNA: TGTGCCAGCAAGATACTGGGCCCTAATGAAAAACTGTTTTTT. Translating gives CASKILGPNEKLFF.

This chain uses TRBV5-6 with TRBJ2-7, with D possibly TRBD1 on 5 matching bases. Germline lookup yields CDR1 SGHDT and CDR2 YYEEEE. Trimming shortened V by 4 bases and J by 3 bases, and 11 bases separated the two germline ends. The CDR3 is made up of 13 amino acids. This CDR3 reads CASSRTLRYEQYF. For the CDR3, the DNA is TGTGCCAGCAGCCGGACACTCCGCTACGAGCAGTACTTC.

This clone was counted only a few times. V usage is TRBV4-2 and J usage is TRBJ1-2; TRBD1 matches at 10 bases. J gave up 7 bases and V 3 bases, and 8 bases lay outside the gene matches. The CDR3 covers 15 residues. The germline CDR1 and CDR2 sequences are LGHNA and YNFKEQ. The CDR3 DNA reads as TGTGCCAGCAGCCAGACAGGGGGCTCGGGGTTTGGCTACACCTTC. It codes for CASSQTGGSGFGYTF.

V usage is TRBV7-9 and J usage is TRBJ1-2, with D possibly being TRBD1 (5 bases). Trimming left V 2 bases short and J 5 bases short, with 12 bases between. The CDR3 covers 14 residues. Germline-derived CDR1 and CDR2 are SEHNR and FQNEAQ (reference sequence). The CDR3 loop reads CASSLSQEGYGYTF. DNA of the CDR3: TGTGCCAGCAGCTTATCACAGGAGGGGTATGGCTACACCTTC.

CDR3 nucleotide sequence: TGTGCCAGCACCGATTGGGAAAGCCTCGAGCAGTACTTC. Translated, it gives CASTDWESLEQYF. The V and J genes are TRBV28 and TRBJ2-7; D remains unclear. The CDR3 has 13 residues. V was cut by 7 bases and J by 6 bases, with 16 bases left in between. Germline V gene lookup returns CDR1 MDHEN and CDR2 SYDVKM.

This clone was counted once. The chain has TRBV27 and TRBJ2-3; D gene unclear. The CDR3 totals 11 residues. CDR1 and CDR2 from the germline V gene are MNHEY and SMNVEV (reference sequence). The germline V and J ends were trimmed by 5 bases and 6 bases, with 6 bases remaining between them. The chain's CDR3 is CASSLFDTQYF. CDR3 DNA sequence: TGTGCCAGCAGTCTCTTCGATACGCAGTATTTT.